What follows describes a single TCR beta chain. Its antigen is as yet unknown. CDR1 and CDR2 from the germline V gene are SGHTA and FQGTGA. CDR3 size: 17 residues. Eight separate reactions for every sample produced the cDNA. UMIs containing a 6-nucleotide sample barcode were added via template switching. Reprocessing the 5' RACE reads, TCRdb reports a single entry for every CDR3 protein and omits DNA. Its clone listing holds some 440,000 distinct CDR3 sequences. The sample comes from a study of monozygotic twins with inflammatory bowel disease. Findings of the study overall: T cell subtypes that differed could not be told apart.

The sequencing input was blood. The sequence was collected from a human donor with ulcerative colitis or Crohn's disease, or a healthy co-twin of an affected twin (not recorded which). The chain carries TRBV7-3 and TRBJ2-2; TCRdb designates TRBD2, a call that cannot be tested without DNA. CDR3 region: CASSFPSSGGATGELFF.